This TCR beta chain emerged from a study of blood T cell repertoires in COVID-19. Recovery meant two consecutive negative NP/OP PCR tests, professional clearance, or resolved symptoms. The table came from immunoSEQ multiplex PCR; TCRdb's copy has only in-frame clones and leaves some out. Counted here are about 300,000 clones, approximately 90% occurring once; the ten biggest clones make up 1% to 1.3%. The sequenced sample consisted of PBMCs or T cells enriched from blood (not recorded which). This TCR was recovered from a woman aged 25 to 39 who had recovered from COVID-19.

The CDR3 region has the DNA TGTGCCAGCAGTGAAGCGAACAGGGAAGTAGAAAAACTGTTTTTT. Residues: CASSEANREVEKLFF. The chain links TRBV2 to TRBJ1-4; D might be TRBD1 (6 bases). The V gene's germline CDR1 is SNHLY and CDR2 FYNNEI. CDR3 length: 15 amino acids. Trimming shortened V by 0 bases and J by 8 bases, and 13 bases separated the two germline ends.